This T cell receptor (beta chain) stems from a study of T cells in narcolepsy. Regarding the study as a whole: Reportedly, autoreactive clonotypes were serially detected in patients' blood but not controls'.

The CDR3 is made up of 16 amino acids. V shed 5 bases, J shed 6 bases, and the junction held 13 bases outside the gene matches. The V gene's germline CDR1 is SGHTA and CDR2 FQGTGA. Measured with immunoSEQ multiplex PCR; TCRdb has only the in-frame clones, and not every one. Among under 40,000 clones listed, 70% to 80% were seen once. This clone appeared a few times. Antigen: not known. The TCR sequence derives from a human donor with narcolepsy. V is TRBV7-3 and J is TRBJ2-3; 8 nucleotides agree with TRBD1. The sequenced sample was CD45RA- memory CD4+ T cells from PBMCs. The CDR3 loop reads CASSASLRGLVDTQYF. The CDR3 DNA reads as TGTGCCAGCAGCGCCTCGCTCAGGGGGCTGGTGGATACGCAGTATTTT.